This passage covers 9 T cell receptor beta chains from one sample sequenced in a study of T cell responses to AZD1222 COVID-19 vaccine. Libraries were prepared by immunoSEQ multiplex PCR; TCRdb keeps only in-frame clonotypes and omits some of them. The repertoire holds 90,000 to 150,000 clones, with about 85% as singletons. The starting material was peripheral blood, obtained on day 0 of AZD1222 vaccination. These receptors all stem from an adult in good health.

The genes are TRBV28 and TRBJ1-2; a possible D gene is TRBD1 (6 bases). This CDR3 has 15 amino acids. Trimming removed 4 bases at V and 7 bases at J, with 19 bases between. Looked up from germline, CDR1 is MDHEN and CDR2 is SYDVKM. Written as DNA, the CDR3 is TGTGCCAGCAGTTCCGTAAAGGGACAAGCCCGTGGCTACACCTTC. Translated: CASSSVKGQARGYTF.

CDR3 DNA: TGTGCCAGCAGCGAACCAGGACAGGGTCGAACCCAGTACTTC. It yields the protein CASSEPGQGRTQYF. This chain joins TRBV9 and TRBJ2-5, with 8 bases that match TRBD1. The CDR3 has 14 residues. J gave up 8 bases and V 3 bases, and 9 bases lay outside the gene matches. CDR1 SGDLS and CDR2 YYNGEE come from the germline V gene.

This chain connects TRBV6-6 to TRBJ2-7; 8 nucleotides align to TRBD1. V lost 6 bases and J lost 6; bases outside the gene matches: 10. The length of the CDR3 is 14 residues. Germline loops: CDR1 MNHNY, CDR2 SVGAGI (reference sequence). CDR3 DNA sequence: TGTGCCAGCAGCCGGGACAGGTTCTTTGGCGAGCAGTACTTC. Translation gives CASSRDRFFGEQYF.

The CDR3 nucleotides are TGTGCCAGCAGCTTAGGACAGACCTACTATGGCTACACCTTC. Protein: CASSLGQTYYGYTF. The chain joins TRBV7-2 to TRBJ1-2; D might be TRBD1 (5 bases). This CDR3 has 14 residues. Between the trimmed V and J ends, which lost 1 base and 3 bases, there was a span of 9 bases. From germline, CDR1 is SGHTA and CDR2 FQGNSA.

V is TRBV27 and J is TRBJ2-7; D is perhaps TRBD2 (6 bases). Germline-derived CDR1 and CDR2 are MNHEY and SMNVEV (reference sequence). Trimming left V 5 bases short and J 3 bases short, with 20 bases between. There are 16 residues in the CDR3. The CDR3 region is CASSDRGGRLVYEQYF. DNA of the CDR3: TGTGCCAGCAGTGACCGGGGTGGGAGGCTCGTCTACGAGCAGTACTTC.

The chain is built from TRBV27 and TRBJ2-5; D is uncertain. Germline V gives CDR1 MNHEY, CDR2 SMNVEV (reference sequence). The CDR3 is 13 amino acids. V was shortened by 5 bases and J by 7 bases, with 14 bases between the two germline ends. CDR3 region: CASSPPKQATQYF. As DNA, the CDR3 is TGTGCCAGCAGTCCCCCGAAGCAGGCGACCCAGTACTTC.

The DNA of the CDR3 is TGCGCCAGCAGCTTGGGTGGGGGTAGGACTGAAGCTTTCTTT. Translation gives CASSLGGGRTEAFF. The chain recombines TRBV5-1 with TRBJ1-1; weak D call: TRBD1 (5 bases). This CDR3 region has 14 residues. Per germline, CDR1 SGHRS and CDR2 YFSETQ. The V gene lost 0 bases and the J gene lost 5 bases, with 11 bases spanning the gap.

The rearrangement joins TRBV28 to TRBJ2-7, with 7 bases fitting TRBD2. The ends lost 11 bases at V and 0 bases at J; junction bases unmatched: 13. The CDR3 is 15 amino acids. From germline, CDR1 is MDHEN and CDR2 SYDVKM. DNA for the CDR3: TGTGCCGCCGGGCACCCCAGCGGGAACTCCTACGAGCAGTACTTC. It specifies CAAGHPSGNSYEQYF. The variable domain in full, completed from reference TRBV28 and TRBJ2-7, reads DVKVTQSSRYLVKRTGEKVFLECVQDMDHENMFWYRQDPGLGLRLIYFSYDVKMKEKGDIPEGYSVSREKKERFSLILESASTNQTSMYLCAAGHPSGNSYEQYFGPGTRLTVT.

A few counts support this clone. The CDR3 region is CASSQVGQNYGYTF. The CDR3 region has the DNA TGTGCCAGCAGCCAAGTCGGCCAGAACTATGGCTACACCTTC. The chain links TRBV3-1 (or the pseudogene TRBV3-2) to TRBJ1-2; D is unclear. With 1 base removed from V and 2 bases from J, the gap between germline ends came to 8 bases. The CDR3 has 14 residues. Germline values: CDR1 LGHDT, CDR2 YNNKEL (reference sequence).